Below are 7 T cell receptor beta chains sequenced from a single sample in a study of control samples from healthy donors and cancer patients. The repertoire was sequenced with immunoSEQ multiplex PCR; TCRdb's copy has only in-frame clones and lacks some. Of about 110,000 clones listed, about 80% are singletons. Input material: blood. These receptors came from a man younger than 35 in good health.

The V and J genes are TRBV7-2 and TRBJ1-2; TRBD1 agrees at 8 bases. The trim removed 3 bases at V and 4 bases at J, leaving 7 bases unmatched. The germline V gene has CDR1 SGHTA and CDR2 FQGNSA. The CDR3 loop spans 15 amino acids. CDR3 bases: TGTGCCAGCAGCTTCGAACAGGGGGGGGCCTATGGCTACACCTTC. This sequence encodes CASSFEQGGAYGYTF.

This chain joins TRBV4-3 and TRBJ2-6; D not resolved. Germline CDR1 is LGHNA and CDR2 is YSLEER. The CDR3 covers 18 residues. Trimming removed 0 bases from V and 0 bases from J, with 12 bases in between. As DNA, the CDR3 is TGCGCCAGCAGCCAAGAAAGTTATGATCGCTCTGGGGCCAACGTCCTGACTTTC. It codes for CASSQESYDRSGANVLTF.

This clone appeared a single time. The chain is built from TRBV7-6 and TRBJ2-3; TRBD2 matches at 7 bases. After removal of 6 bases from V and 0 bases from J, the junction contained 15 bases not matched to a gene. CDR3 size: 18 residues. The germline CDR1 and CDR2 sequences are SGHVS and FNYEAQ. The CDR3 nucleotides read TGTGCCAGCAGTTCACAATGGGGCGGGGGACCTAGCACAGATACGCAGTATTTT. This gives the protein CASSSQWGGGPSTDTQYF.

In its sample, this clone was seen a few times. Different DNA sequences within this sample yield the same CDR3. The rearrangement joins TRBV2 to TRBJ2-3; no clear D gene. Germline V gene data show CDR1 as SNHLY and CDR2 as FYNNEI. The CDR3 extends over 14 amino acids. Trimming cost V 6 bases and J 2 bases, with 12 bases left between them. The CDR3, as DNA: TGTGCCAGCAGGGGGTCGGAACTCACAGATACGCAGTATTTT. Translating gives CASRGSELTDTQYF.

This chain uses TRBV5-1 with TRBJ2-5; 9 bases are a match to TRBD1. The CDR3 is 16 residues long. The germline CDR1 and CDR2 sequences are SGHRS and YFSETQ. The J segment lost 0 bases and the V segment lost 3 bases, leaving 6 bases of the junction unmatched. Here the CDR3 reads CASSWGTGRNQETQYF. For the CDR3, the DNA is TGCGCCAGCAGCTGGGGGACAGGGAGAAACCAAGAGACCCAGTACTTC. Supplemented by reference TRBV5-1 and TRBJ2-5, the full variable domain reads KAGVTQTPRYLIKTRGQQVTLSCSPISGHRSVSWYQQTPGQGLQFLFEYFSETQRNKGNFPGRFSGRQFSNSRSEMNVSTLELGDSALYLCASSWGTGRNQETQYFGPGTRLLVL.

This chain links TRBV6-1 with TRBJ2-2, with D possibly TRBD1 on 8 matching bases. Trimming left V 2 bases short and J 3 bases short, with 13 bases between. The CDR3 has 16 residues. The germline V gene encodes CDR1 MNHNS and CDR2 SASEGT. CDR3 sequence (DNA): TGTGCCAGCAGTGAACGGACAGGGAGGGACACCGGGGAGCTGTTTTTT. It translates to CASSERTGRDTGELFF.

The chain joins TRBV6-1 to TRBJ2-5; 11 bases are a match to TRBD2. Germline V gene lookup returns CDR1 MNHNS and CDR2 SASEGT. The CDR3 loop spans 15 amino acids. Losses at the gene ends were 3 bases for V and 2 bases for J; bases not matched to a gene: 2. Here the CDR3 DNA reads TGTGCCAGCAGTGAGTCTAGCGGGGGGCAAGAGACCCAGTACTTC. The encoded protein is CASSESSGGQETQYF.